The rows below give T cell receptor beta chains drawn from one sample of a study of T cell changes during pregnancy in multiple sclerosis. Assay used: immunoSEQ multiplex PCR; TCRdb lists only in-frame clones, some missing. This table has tens of thousands of clones, around 93% appearing once. Sequencing was performed on CD4+ T cells from peripheral blood mononuclear cells, taken in the second trimester of pregnancy. The receptors here all came from a female donor with multiple sclerosis, enrolled in a pregnancy study. The CDR3 runs from the conserved cysteine through the conserved F or W. D genes are given only for firm matches. Size tells how often a clone was seen (once, few, many) or the class of an expanded clone, and some rows leave it out.

>once|TRBV6-6|TRBJ1-5|-
TGTGCCAGCAGGAACTCCGGTAGATTCGATCAGCCCCAGCATTTT
CASRNSGRFDQPQHF
>-|TRBV6-5|TRBJ1-4|TRBD1
TGTGCCAGCAGTTACCAGGGGGCAACTAATGAAAAACTGTTTTTT
CASSYQGATNEKLFF
>once|TRBV19|TRBJ2-1|-
TGTGCCAGTTTCAACTCCTACAATGAGCAGTTCTTC
CASFNSYNEQFF
>-|TRBV7-9|TRBJ2-3|TRBD2
TGTGCCAGCATAACATCTAGGCGGGGGGACACAGATACGCAGTATTTT
CASITSRRGDTDTQYF
>once|TRBV4-3|TRBJ1-2|TRBD1
TGCGCCAGCAGCCAAGAAGGGACAGGACTTAACTATGGCTACACCTTC
CASSQEGTGLNYGYTF
>-|TRBV7-3|TRBJ1-1|-
TGTGCCAGCAGCTCCTCGATCCTCTTCCGGTCTGAAGCTTTCTTT
CASSSSILFRSEAFF
>medium-sized|TRBV6-6|TRBJ2-2|TRBD2
TGTGCCAGCAGACTTACTAGCGACACCGGGGAGCTGTTTTTT
CASRLTSDTGELFF
>once|TRBV6-5|TRBJ1-1|TRBD1
TGTGCCAGCAGTTACCGGCCGGGACAGGGAAACACTGAAGCTTTCTTT
CASSYRPGQGNTEAFF
>-|TRBV5-1|TRBJ2-1|TRBD2
TGCGCCAGCAGCCCTGGGGTAGCGGGGGGGGCTTACAATGAGCAGTTCTTC
CASSPGVAGGAYNEQFF
>-|TRBV7-6|TRBJ2-7|-
TGTGCCAGCAGCTTAGCGGGGGGGGCGAGCTACGAGCAGTACTTC
CASSLAGGASYEQYF
>-|TRBV5-4|TRBJ2-5|-
TGTGCCAGCAGCTACTACAACCAAGAGACCCAGTACTTC
CASSYYNQETQYF
>few|TRBV19|TRBJ1-4|-
TGTGCCAGTAGTATGGGTGCGGGCACAACTAATGAAAAACTGTTTTTT
CASSMGAGTTNEKLFF
>-|TRBV4-2|TRBJ1-4|TRBD1
TGTGCCAGCAGCCAAGACAATCGGGACAGACAAAAACTGTTTTTT
CASSQDNRDRQKLFF
>-|TRBV9|TRBJ2-5|-
TGTGCCAGCAGCGCCCATGAGGTAATCGGGGAGACCCAGTACTTC
CASSAHEVIGETQYF
>-|TRBV7-2|TRBJ2-5|-
TGTGCCAGCAGCTTAGTTAAGCGGGAAGAGACCCAGTACTTC
CASSLVKREETQYF
>-|TRBV18|TRBJ1-3|-
TGTGCCAGCTCAAGGGAGTCTGGAAACACCATATATTTT
CASSRESGNTIYF
>-|TRBV19|TRBJ1-5|-
TGTGCCAGTAGTATAGGGACACTACGAGGTCAGCCCCAGCATTTT
CASSIGTLRGQPQHF
>-|TRBV6-6|TRBJ1-5|-
TGTGCCAGCAGTTACCTGTCCCTGAATCAGCCCCAGCATTTT
CASSYLSLNQPQHF
>-|TRBV15|TRBJ2-7|-
TGTGCCACCAGCAGAGAGGAGGCCTCCTACGAGCAGTACTTC
CATSREEASYEQYF
>-|TRBV5-1|TRBJ1-1|-
TGCGCCAGCAGCGCAGCCGGCGGACAGCGGGGGGGGACTGAAGCTTTCTTT
CASSAAGGQRGGTEAFF
>-|TRBV10-1|TRBJ2-7|TRBD1
TGCGCCAGCAGTGAGTACCGACACAGGGGAGATACCTACGAGCAGTACTTC
CASSEYRHRGDTYEQYF
>-|TRBV11-2|TRBJ1-3|-
TGTGCCAGCAGCTTGGCGGGGAGTACTGGAAACACCATATATTTT
CASSLAGSTGNTIYF
>once|TRBV7-2|TRBJ1-4|-
TGTGCCAGCAGCTTAGAGCGGGGGGAAAAACTGTTTTTT
CASSLERGEKLFF
>once|TRBV5-1|TRBJ1-2|-
TGCGCCAGCAGCCCTCACACTAACTATGGCTACACCTTC
CASSPHTNYGYTF
>-|TRBV19|TRBJ2-2|-
TGTGCCAGTAGTATCGGGGTTGGGGAGCTGTTTTTT
CASSIGVGELFF
>-|TRBV10-3|TRBJ2-1|TRBD2
TGTGCCATCAGTGAGTCGGGTGGGGCGGGAGGGTCGGAGCAGTTCTTC
CAISESGGAGGSEQFF
>-|TRBV2|TRBJ1-3|-
TGTGCCAGCAGTGAAACCGGAGGGTCTGGAAACACCATATATTTT
CASSETGGSGNTIYF
>-|TRBV28|TRBJ1-5|-
TGTGCCAGCAGTTTAGTGCAGAGCAATCAGCCCCAGCATTTT
CASSLVQSNQPQHF
>-|TRBV28|TRBJ2-4|TRBD2
TGTGCCAGCAGTAAAGGACTAGCGGGAAGGATGGTCAAAAACATTCAGTACTTC
CASSKGLAGRMVKNIQYF
>-|TRBV6-5|TRBJ2-3|-
TGTGCCAGCAGTTACGAGAGGGGGACAGATACGCAGTATTTT
CASSYERGTDTQYF
>-|TRBV7-2|TRBJ2-6|TRBD2
TGTGCCAGCAGCTCTAGCGGGGGGGCCGGGGCCAACGTCCTGACTTTC
CASSSSGGAGANVLTF
>-|TRBV19|TRBJ2-5|-
TGTGCCAGTAGTAGCCCCCATGGAGCCCAAGAGACCCAGTACTTC
CASSSPHGAQETQYF
>-|TRBV27|TRBJ1-5|-
TGTGCCAGCAGTTTTGGTAGGGGTTGGGCCCAGCATTTT
CASSFGRGWAQHF
>-|TRBV5-1|TRBJ1-5|-
TGCGCCAGCAGCCTCACTAGTAGCAATCAGCCCCAGCATTTT
CASSLTSSNQPQHF
>-|TRBV6-6|TRBJ2-1|-
TGTGCCATCGGGAGTCGGACCTACAATGAGCAGTTCTTC
CAIGSRTYNEQFF
>-|TRBV6-5|TRBJ1-2|TRBD1
TGTGCCAGCAGTACGGCCCAGGGGGCTTGGGGCTACACCTTC
CASSTAQGAWGYTF
>-|TRBV7-9|TRBJ2-7|TRBD1
TGTGCCAGCAGCACAGCCTCGGGACAGGGGAACTCCGTGCAGTACTTC
CASSTASGQGNSVQYF
>once|TRBV5-1|TRBJ1-1|-
TGCGCCAGCAGCCCCTTTGGCTACACTGAAGCTTTCTTT
CASSPFGYTEAFF
>-|TRBV7-3|TRBJ2-3|TRBD2
TGTGCCAGCAGCCCAACCCGACTAGCGGGGGGGCGCGATACGCAGTATTTT
CASSPTRLAGGRDTQYF
>-|TRBV14|TRBJ2-3|-
TGTGCCAGCAGCCCCAAGGGAGTTACGCAGTATTTT
CASSPKGVTQYF
>-|TRBV28|TRBJ2-1|-
TGTGCCAGCAGTTTAGTGGGGGCGAAAGAGCAGTTCTTC
CASSLVGAKEQFF